The 14 T cell receptor beta chains presented below share a single source sample, sequenced in a study of beta chain features in type 1 diabetes. Every isolated RNA sample was fully reverse transcribed, so sequencing captured expressed TCRB transcripts. The method was immunoSEQ multiplex PCR; TCRdb's version includes in-frame clones alone and lacks a portion of them. The sample has about 230,000 clones; 9.6% are singletons. The sequencing sample was made of naive CD4+ T cells from blood. These receptors were obtained from a woman younger than 30 in good health.

This clone was seen repeatedly, ten times or more. A junction boundary mismatches the germline segment, possibly from a read error. The chain couples TRBV29-1 to TRBJ2-2; perhaps TRBD2 as D (6 bases). This CDR3 spans 12 amino acids. The germline CDR1 and CDR2 sequences are SQVTM and ANQGSEA. Written as DNA, the CDR3 is TGCAGCGTTGAAGGTGGAGCGGGCGGGCAGGCTTTT. This translates into CSVEGGAGGQAF.

There are a few counts of this clone. J is TRBJ1-1 and V is TRBV6-6, with 7 bases lining up with TRBD1. The germline gives CDR1 MNHNY, CDR2 SVGAGI (reference sequence). There are 13 residues in the CDR3. The V segment lost 4 bases and the J segment 1 base; nucleotides outside the gene matches: 0. CDR3 loop: CASSWDRNTEAFF. Here the CDR3 DNA reads TGTGCCAGCAGTTGGGACAGGAACACTGAAGCTTTCTTT.

This clone was picked up a small number of times. The chain links TRBV6-6 to TRBJ2-5; 7 nucleotides align to TRBD2. The CDR3 is made up of 15 amino acids. Trimming cost V 5 bases and J 5 bases; bases outside gene matches: 11. Germline V gives CDR1 MNHNY, CDR2 SVGAGI (reference sequence). The CDR3 loop is CASSDRRERIETQYF. In nucleotides, the CDR3 is TGTGCCAGCAGTGACCGGCGGGAGAGAATCGAGACCCAGTACTTC.

This clone was recorded a few times. The CDR3 DNA is TGTGCCAGCAAGCCCAGGGGGTCCAACACTGAAGCTTTCTTT. This codes for CASKPRGSNTEAFF. The J gene is TRBJ1-1, the V gene TRBV6-5, with TRBD1 matching 7 bases. Germline loops: CDR1 MNHEY, CDR2 SVGAGI. The length of the CDR3 is 14 residues. Trimming cost V 7 bases and J 2 bases; bases outside gene matches: 7.

This chain uses TRBV4-1 with TRBJ2-5, with TRBD2 as a possible D gene (5 bases). Trimming removed 4 bases at V and 5 bases at J, with 11 bases between. The germline V gene encodes CDR1 MGHRA and CDR2 YSYEKL. The CDR3 is 13 residues long. DNA of the CDR3: TGCGCCAGCAGCCCGGGCGGGTGGGAGACCCAGTACTTC. It codes for CASSPGGWETQYF.

This clone was detected only a few times. The gene calls are TRBV14 and TRBJ2-4; D gene unclear. This CDR3 comprises 14 residues. The V end was cut by 4 bases, the J end by 0 bases, with 7 bases between. CDR1 is SGHDN, CDR2 FVKESK, per germline. CDR3: CASSLGQAKNIQYF. The CDR3 bases are TGTGCCAGCAGCCTGGGCCAAGCCAAAAACATTCAGTACTTC.

V is TRBV7-7 and J is TRBJ2-1; D gene unclear. CDR1 is SSHAT and CDR2 is FNYEAQ in the germline V gene (reference sequence). V was cut by 5 bases and J by 6 bases, with 14 bases left in between. This CDR3 has 14 residues. The CDR3 region is CASSPGRGVNEQFF. The CDR3 DNA sequence: TGTGCCAGCAGCCCCGGAAGAGGTGTCAATGAGCAGTTCTTC.

In its sample, this clone was seen a few times. This chain connects TRBV29-1 to TRBJ1-4; no definite D call. Trimming took off 2 bases at V and 7 bases at J, with 11 bases between the two ends. The CDR3 is 13 residues long. Per germline, CDR1 SQVTM and CDR2 ANQGSEA. The CDR3 DNA sequence: TGCAGCGTTGAATTCACAGTCGGTGAAAAACTGTTTTTT. Amino acid sequence: CSVEFTVGEKLFF.

This clone turned up a few times. The V and J genes are TRBV7-3 and TRBJ2-3, with D perhaps TRBD2 (7 bases). This CDR3 comprises 15 residues. V lost 4 bases to trimming and J lost 3 bases, with 14 bases between them. Germline CDR1 SGHTA, CDR2 FQGTGA. The CDR3 nucleotides are TGTGCCAGCAGCTGGGGAGGGGGTAGTACAGATACGCAGTATTTT. Amino acid sequence: CASSWGGGSTDTQYF.

This clone was observed once. The chain has TRBV7-9 and TRBJ1-2; perhaps TRBD1 as D (5 bases). The germline CDR1 and CDR2 sequences are SEHNR and FQNEAQ (reference sequence). V lost 5 bases, J lost 4 bases, and 14 bases lay in between. The CDR3 is 14 residues long. CDR3 loop: CASSLLTVTYGYTF. The CDR3 DNA follows: TGTGCCAGCAGCCTGCTGACAGTTACCTATGGCTACACCTTC.

With respect to this clone: Other DNA sequences of this sample code for an identical CDR3. The V gene is TRBV13, the J gene TRBJ1-5; 7 bases fit TRBD1. The V segment lost 5 bases and the J segment 7 bases; nucleotides outside the gene matches: 2. The CDR3 is made up of 12 amino acids. Germline loops: CDR1 PRHDT, CDR2 FYEKMQ (reference sequence). The CDR3 spells CASSLRGQPQHF. DNA for the CDR3: TGTGCCAGCAGCCTCAGGGGGCAGCCCCAGCATTTT.

The chain joins TRBV6-5 to TRBJ1-5; tentative D call: TRBD1 (5 bases). The CDR3 is 15 residues long. Germline CDR1 reads MNHEY; CDR2 reads SVGAGI. Trimming removed 0 bases from V and 4 bases from J, with 10 bases in between. In DNA form, the CDR3 reads TGTGCCAGCAGTTACTCCGGGGGGGGGAATCAGCCCCAGCATTTT. This codes for CASSYSGGGNQPQHF.

This chain uses TRBV5-4 with TRBJ1-2; 10 bases align to TRBD1. V was pared by 0 bases and J by 3 bases, with 5 bases of the junction left unmatched. The CDR3 is 16 amino acids. Germline CDR1 reads SGHNT; CDR2 reads YYREEE (reference sequence). CDR3 in amino acids: CASSLDPTGGDYGYTF. DNA for the CDR3: TGTGCCAGCAGCTTGGATCCGACAGGGGGCGACTATGGCTACACCTTC.

V usage is TRBV5-1 and J usage is TRBJ2-6; D remains unclear. Germline assignment: CDR1 SGHRS and CDR2 YFSETQ. The length of the CDR3 is 16 residues. Trimming shortened V by 4 bases and J by 0 bases, and 11 bases separated the two germline ends. CDR3 sequence reads: CASSRGTYSGANVLTF. The CDR3 DNA reads as TGCGCCAGCAGCCGAGGCACTTACTCTGGGGCCAACGTCCTGACTTTC.